The TCR beta chain under discussion was sequenced for a study of identical twins. V was cut by 4 bases and J by 2 bases, with 12 bases left in between. Germline CDR1 and CDR2: LGHDT and YNNKEL (reference sequence). The CDR3 covers 14 residues. TCRdb recomputed calls from the 5' RACE reads with MiXCR, one row per CDR3 protein. The sample shows 450,000 or so distinct CDR3 sequences, 20% to 25% of them seen only once. The data were also submitted as part of a second study, on T cells expressing NK-cell markers. This second study notes: Sequenced donors, eight in total, included seven who were HCMV-seropositive and one who was seronegative.

The clonotype comes from a woman aged 18-29 years in good health. Material for sequencing was CD4+ T cells sorted from blood. This chain links TRBV3-1 with TRBJ2-7, with D possibly being TRBD1 (5 bases). The CDR3 is CASSRPAGTYEQYF. The CDR3 nucleotides read TGTGCCAGCAGCCGCCCAGCAGGGACCTACGAGCAGTACTTC.